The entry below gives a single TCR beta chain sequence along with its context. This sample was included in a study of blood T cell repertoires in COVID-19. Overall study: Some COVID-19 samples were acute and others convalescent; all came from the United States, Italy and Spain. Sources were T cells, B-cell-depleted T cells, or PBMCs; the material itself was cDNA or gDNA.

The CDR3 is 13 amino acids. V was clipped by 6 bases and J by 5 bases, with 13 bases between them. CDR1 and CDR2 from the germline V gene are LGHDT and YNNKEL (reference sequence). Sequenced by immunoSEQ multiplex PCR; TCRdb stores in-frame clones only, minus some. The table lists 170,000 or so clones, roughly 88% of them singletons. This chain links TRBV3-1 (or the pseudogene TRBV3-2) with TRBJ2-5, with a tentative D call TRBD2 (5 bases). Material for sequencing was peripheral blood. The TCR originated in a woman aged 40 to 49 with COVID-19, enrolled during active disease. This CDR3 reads CASRNERGETQYF. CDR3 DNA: TGTGCCAGCAGGAACGAGCGCGGGGAGACCCAGTACTTC.